These 2 T cell receptor beta chains were sequenced from one sample in a study of spatial heterogeneity in lung cancer (dated by TCRdb to between 2019 and 2020). The time point label corresponds to: blood at routine non-recurrence follow-up after resection. Without any cell sorting, TCR sequencing was performed on whole RNA extracted either from tumor and nontumor lung tissue or from cryopreserved PBMC samples. The library was prepared using 5' RACE. Sequencing instrument: NextSeq 500. TCRdb's own reprocessing of the public reads used fastp at Q25 and MiXCR and kept productive beta chains. Duplicate CDR3 protein sequences are folded into a single record with the most common DNA and genes. In all, the sample holds around 120,000 distinct CDR3 sequences, and about 12% of those were seen once. Over 15% of the sample rests with the top ten. Material: PBMCs, obtained at follow-up. Source of these receptors: a male donor with early-stage non-small cell lung cancer.

The sample holds a few counts of this clonotype. This rearrangement joins TRBV29-1 to TRBJ1-2; D unclear. The CDR3 loop spans 14 amino acids. V lost 0 bases to trimming and J lost 4 bases, with 12 bases between them. Germline-derived CDR1 and CDR2 are SQVTM and ANQGSEA. The CDR3 loop reads CSVEDRAAGYGYTF. In DNA form, the CDR3 reads TGCAGCGTTGAAGATCGGGCAGCGGGCTATGGCTACACCTTC.

The genes are TRBV6-2 or TRBV6-3 and TRBJ2-1; D may be TRBD2 (6 bases). This CDR3 has 14 residues. CDR1 is MNHEY, CDR2 SVGEGT, per germline. Trimming left V 6 bases short and J 4 bases short, with 13 bases between. CDR3 amino acids: CASRTTGTYNEQFF. CDR3 DNA sequence: TGTGCCAGCAGGACCACCGGGACTTACAATGAGCAGTTCTTC.